The clone carrying this TCR beta chain was seen many times. Combining iRepertoire HTBI primers with Arm-PCR of CDR3 regions, the authors built TCR beta libraries. MiXCR, applied by TCRdb to the multiplex PCR reads, yields one record per CDR3 protein. The sample lists 530,000 or so distinct CDR3 sequences; around 15% were seen once. This entry belongs to a study of regulatory T cells in long-lasting Graves disease. CDR1 is SNHLY, CDR2 FYNNEI, per germline. Trimming took 6 bases from V and 3 from J; bases not matched to a gene: 14. The CDR3 consists of 16 residues. Time point defined: newly diagnosed GD, antithyroid drugs for less than 3 months. The authors made the TCR library using RNA they extracted from PBMCs. The same data also went into a second study, on T cells in Graves' hyperthyroidism and ophthalmopathy. In that study: In making diagnoses, clinical symptoms, serum thyroxine and TRAb, thyroid ultrasound and orbital computed tomography were all used. The blood repertoire included most of the expanded thyroid clonotypes above 0.001.

The sample was peripheral blood mononuclear cells (PBMCs), taken at new diagnosis, from a patient treated with antithyroid drugs. The V call is TRBV2, the J call TRBJ2-7; TRBD1 aligns across 7 bases. This TCR was recovered from a young man with Graves disease. The CDR3 is CASSTARGGDLYEQYF. As DNA, the CDR3 is TGTGCCAGCAGCACCGCTAGAGGGGGCGATCTCTACGAGCAGTACTTC.